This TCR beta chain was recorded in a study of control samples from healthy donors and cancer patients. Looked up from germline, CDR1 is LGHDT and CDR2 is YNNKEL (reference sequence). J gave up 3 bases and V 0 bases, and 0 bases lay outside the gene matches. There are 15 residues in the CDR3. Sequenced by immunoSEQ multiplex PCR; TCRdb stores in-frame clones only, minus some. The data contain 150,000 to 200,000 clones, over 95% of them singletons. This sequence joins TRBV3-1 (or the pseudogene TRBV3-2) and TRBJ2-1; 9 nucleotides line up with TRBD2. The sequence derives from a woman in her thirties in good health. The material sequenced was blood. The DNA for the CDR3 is TGTGCCAGCAGCCAAGAACTAGCGGGCTACAATGAGCAGTTCTTC. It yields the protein CASSQELAGYNEQFF.